This is a list of T cell receptor beta chains from one sample in a study of T cell changes during pregnancy in multiple sclerosis. Sequencing was performed with immunoSEQ multiplex PCR; in TCRdb, only in-frame clones are kept and a portion is missing. Of tens of thousands of clones detected, roughly 92% appear once; the ten largest clones hold just over 3%. This material consisted of CD8+ T cells from peripheral blood mononuclear cells, taken in the third trimester of pregnancy. Source of these receptors: a female donor in good health, enrolled as a control in a pregnancy study. Each CDR3 is given without its conserved first and last residue. Clone size is shown for a subset of rows, as once, few, many or a class of expanded clone.

abundance,j_gene,v_gene,CDR3aa
.,TRBJ2-2,TRBV27,ASTSGGPSTGELF
.,TRBJ2-4,TRBV27,ASSLSGDKNIQY
.,TRBJ1-2,TRBV2,ASSFGQGNYGYT
.,TRBJ1-1,TRBV7-8,ASSLLAQGNMNTEAF
.,TRBJ2-7,TRBV5-6,ASSPWGAGVEY
.,TRBJ1-2,TRBV4-1,ASSRSPQRDYGYT
.,TRBJ2-1,TRBV18,ASSPGQGVSYFSYNEQF
.,TRBJ2-7,TRBV7-2,ASSFGLAGGHAKNEQY
.,TRBJ2-7,TRBV11-3,ASSPDSSYEQY
.,TRBJ1-2,TRBV19,ASSIRLGGTAFNYGYT
.,TRBJ2-7,TRBV4-1,ASSPGYEQY
.,TRBJ1-2,TRBV5-1,ASSLGQGADGYT
.,TRBJ2-3,TRBV6-5,ASSYSSGGTDTQY
.,TRBJ1-2,TRBV27,ASSPTGQYGYT
.,TRBJ1-6,TRBV15,ATSRGDRYNSPLH
.,TRBJ2-2,TRBV7-7,ASSLSGTGELF
.,TRBJ1-5,TRBV4-1,ASSQGQGTNQPQH
once,TRBJ1-4,TRBV12-5,ASGLVVWDRCNEKLF
.,TRBJ2-5,TRBV7-9,ASSPSEQETQY
.,TRBJ2-3,TRBV4-1,ASSQLTAGGDTQY
.,TRBJ1-2,TRBV25-1,ASSEFGTTYGYT
once,TRBJ1-1,TRBV6-5,ASSYTTGRTEAF
.,TRBJ2-3,TRBV5-1,ASSSGLAGGDFTDTQY
.,TRBJ2-2,TRBV7-9,ASSPQGALAGELF
.,TRBJ1-2,TRBV9,ASRDGRNYGYT
.,TRBJ2-3,TRBV9,ASSPRGEKVWVGTQY
.,TRBJ1-1,TRBV4-1,ASSPDRGKTEAF
.,TRBJ2-7,TRBV7-2,ASSRGGADEQY
few,TRBJ1-2,TRBV6-6,ASSRQGRHGYT
once,TRBJ1-1,TRBV2,ASRTQKNTEAF
.,TRBJ1-1,TRBV27,ASSLSIRTEAF
.,TRBJ2-7,TRBV5-6,ASSREARQHSYEQY
.,TRBJ1-1,TRBV4-3,ASSQGRGGTTEAF
.,TRBJ2-1,TRBV21-1,ASSNRDPPGQVRRHNEQF
.,TRBJ2-7,TRBV19,ASSRRDSHFYEQY
.,TRBJ2-1,TRBV7-8,ASSAGTGFNEQF
.,TRBJ2-1,TRBV6-5,ASSYYRTGDNEQF
.,TRBJ2-3,TRBV7-2,ASSLVGLAESTDTQY
.,TRBJ2-7,TRBV30,AWKWGQGSNEQY
.,TRBJ2-7,TRBV7-6,ASSQGSGSYEQY
.,TRBJ2-1,TRBV27,ASSPRRTSGGGQF
.,TRBJ2-1,TRBV2,ASSPGEQF
.,TRBJ1-1,TRBV27,ASSLYGGSDTEAF
.,TRBJ1-5,TRBV27,ASSSGTDNQPQH
.,TRBJ2-2,TRBV6-5,ASRAGTGRTGELF
.,TRBJ2-1,TRBV6-5,ASRLAGVSYNEQF
.,TRBJ1-4,TRBV29-1,SVARVEVFNEKLF
.,TRBJ2-1,TRBV4-1,ASSQWDSPIEQF
.,TRBJ2-2,TRBV5-4,VSWGDTGELF